This TCR beta chain stems from a study of blood T cell repertoires in COVID-19. Study-wide background: There were acute and convalescent COVID-19 samples, and they came from the United States, Italy and Spain.

The protocol was immunoSEQ multiplex PCR, while the TCRdb copy is restricted to in-frame clones and leaves out a portion. The table records some 93,000 clones, 82% of them present only once. This CDR3 is built from 14 residues. Germline V gene sequence: CDR1 SSHAT, CDR2 FNYEAQ (reference sequence). Points on this clone: The junction departs from germline at one end; a sequencing error may be responsible.

The rearrangement joins TRBV7-7 to TRBJ2-5; 8 bases fit TRBD2. Sequencing was carried out using peripheral blood. This clonotype originated in a man between 70 and 80 years old with acute or convalescent COVID-19. As DNA, the CDR3 is TGTGCTAGCAGCGACACTCCGGGACTAGGTACCCAGTACTTC. Translated, it gives CASSDTPGLGTQYF.